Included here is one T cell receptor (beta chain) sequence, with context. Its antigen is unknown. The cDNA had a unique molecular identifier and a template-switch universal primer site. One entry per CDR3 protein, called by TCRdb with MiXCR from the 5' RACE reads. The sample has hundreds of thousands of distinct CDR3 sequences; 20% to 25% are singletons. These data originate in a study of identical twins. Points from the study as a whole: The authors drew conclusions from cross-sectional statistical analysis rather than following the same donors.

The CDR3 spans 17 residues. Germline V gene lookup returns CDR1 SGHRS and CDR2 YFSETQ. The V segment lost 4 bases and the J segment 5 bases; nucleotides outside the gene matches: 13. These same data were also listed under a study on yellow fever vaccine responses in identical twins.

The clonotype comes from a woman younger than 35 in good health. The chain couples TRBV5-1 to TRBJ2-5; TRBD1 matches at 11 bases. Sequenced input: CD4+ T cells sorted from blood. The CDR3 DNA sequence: TGCGCCAGCAGCACTTCAAGCGGGACAGGGGGGATGGAGACCCAGTACTTC. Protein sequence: CASSTSSGTGGMETQYF.